The 31 T cell receptor beta chains below all came from one sample that was sequenced in a study of cytomegalovirus exposure and HLA in healthy donors (dated by TCRdb to the late 2010s). The method behind the library was the immunoSEQ multiplex PCR assay. For the multiplex PCR, a mixture combining 60 forward primers for TCR Vbeta segments and 13 reverse primers for TCR Jbeta segments was used. The source is immuneACCESS, and TCRdb retained only in-frame sequences with V and J called. Part of the clones is not carried over; for the studies checked, unresolved V genes explain less than half of this, and the remainder is unexplained. This sample comprises some 190,000 clones, 86% of them detected only once. Clones ranked in the top ten supply roughly 0.34% of the sample. The sequencing input was PBMCs. The receptor source for this set is a woman aged 30 to 39 in good health and CMV-seronegative.

The V gene is TRBV20-1, the J gene TRBJ2-1; 7 bases fit TRBD2. Germline CDR1 is DFQATT and CDR2 is SNEGSKA (reference sequence). CDR3 length: 11 amino acids. With V trimmed by 5 bases and J by 9 bases, 4 bases remained unmatched. The CDR3: CSAGEGPEQFF. The CDR3 bases are TGCAGTGCTGGGGAGGGTCCTGAGCAGTTCTTC.

The chain couples TRBV5-1 to TRBJ1-2; maybe TRBD1 (6 bases). Between the trimmed V and J ends, which lost 0 bases and 3 bases, there was a span of 12 bases. Germline V gene data show CDR1 as SGHRS and CDR2 as YFSETQ. The CDR3 spans 15 residues. The chain's CDR3 is CASSLESGADYGYTF. The CDR3 nucleotides read TGCGCCAGCAGCTTGGAATCAGGGGCGGACTATGGCTACACCTTC.

This clone has only one observation. The chain couples TRBV6-1 to TRBJ2-2; D not resolved. CDR3 size: 15 residues. Germline V gene lookup returns CDR1 MNHNS and CDR2 SASEGT. Trimming took 2 bases from V and 1 from J, leaving 8 bases between them. In nucleotides, the CDR3 is TGTGCCAGCAGTGAAAGAACATTGAACACCGGGGAGCTGTTTTTT. Its translation: CASSERTLNTGELFF.

This clone has a single count. The rearrangement links TRBV28 to TRBJ2-7; possibly TRBD2 for D (5 bases). Germline V gene sequence: CDR1 MDHEN, CDR2 SYDVKM. V was pared by 5 bases and J by 0 bases, with 20 bases between. The CDR3 contains 17 residues. This CDR3 is CASSAPGLTPDSYEQYF. Written as DNA, the CDR3 is TGTGCCAGCAGTGCTCCAGGACTCACCCCTGACTCCTACGAGCAGTACTTC.

The V and J genes are TRBV5-1 and TRBJ2-3; TRBD1 agrees at 11 bases. V was clipped by 4 bases and J by 4 bases; unmatched bases: 2. The CDR3 is made up of 14 amino acids. Per the germline V gene, CDR1 is SGHRS and CDR2 is YFSETQ. The CDR3 here is CASSRGQGADTQYF. CDR3 coding DNA: TGCGCCAGCAGCCGGGGACAGGGGGCAGATACGCAGTATTTT.

V gene TRBV4-1 combines with J gene TRBJ2-1, with a tentative D call TRBD2 (6 bases). Trimming cost V 1 base and J 11 bases, with 15 bases left between them. CDR1 and CDR2 (germline): MGHRA, YSYEKL. There are 14 residues in the CDR3. CDR3 sequence reads: CASSQGVAEPQQFF. Written as DNA, the CDR3 is TGCGCCAGCAGCCAAGGGGTAGCGGAGCCCCAGCAGTTCTTC.

The chain carries TRBV11-3 and TRBJ2-1, with TRBD2 as a possible D gene (6 bases). V lost 3 bases and J 5 bases, leaving 8 bases between the germline ends. Germline lookup yields CDR1 SGHNT and CDR2 YENEEA. The CDR3 runs to 13 residues. The CDR3: CASSLGLNNEQFF. Here the CDR3 DNA reads TGTGCCAGCAGCTTGGGACTCAACAATGAGCAGTTCTTC.

Points on this clone: Other DNA sequences of this sample code for an identical CDR3. The rearrangement links TRBV5-6 to TRBJ2-7, with a possible D match to TRBD2 (6 bases). The CDR3 has 12 residues. Germline CDR1 SGHDT, CDR2 YYEEEE. V was trimmed by 3 bases and J by 4 bases, leaving 8 bases between them. The CDR3 DNA reads as TGTGCCAGCAGCTCCGGGACTTACGAGCAGTACTTC. Its translation is CASSSGTYEQYF.

The chain joins TRBV7-8 to TRBJ2-5; 7 bases are a match to TRBD1. Trimming took 0 bases from V and 4 from J; bases not matched to a gene: 2. The length of the CDR3 is 14 residues. Germline values: CDR1 SGHVS, CDR2 FQNEAQ. The CDR3 region has the DNA TGTGCCAGCAGCTTAGCGACAGGGAGAGAGACCCAGTACTTC. This encodes CASSLATGRETQYF.

Worth noting for this clone: Its ends do not fully match the called genes, so a read error is possible. The chain joins TRBV18 to TRBJ1-2, with 10 bases that match TRBD1. The germline V gene encodes CDR1 KGHSH and CDR2 LQKENI. This CDR3 is 15 amino acids long. In DNA, the CDR3 is TGTGCCAGCTCACCACGTGGGACAGGGGACTACGGCTACACCTTC. The encoded protein is CASSPRGTGDYGYTF.

This chain joins TRBV7-9 and TRBJ1-1; perhaps TRBD1 as D (5 bases). Trimming removed 3 bases at V and 1 base at J, with 18 bases between. The CDR3 is made up of 17 amino acids. The germline CDR1 and CDR2 sequences are SEHNR and FQNEAQ (reference sequence). As DNA, the CDR3 is TGTGCCAGCAGCTTTGACCGGCTTAAGGGGAAGAACACTGAAGCTTTCTTT. This sequence encodes CASSFDRLKGKNTEAFF.

V usage is TRBV25-1 and J usage is TRBJ2-7, with D perhaps matching TRBD1 (6 bases). The V and J ends lost 6 bases and 5 bases respectively, with 14 bases between them. Germline V CDR1 and CDR2: MGHDK, SYGVNS. The CDR3 length is 13 residues. Here the CDR3 reads CASRDSGVHEQYF. The DNA of the CDR3 is TGTGCCAGCAGGGACTCAGGGGTCCACGAGCAGTACTTC.

The rearrangement joins TRBV28 to TRBJ2-5; D perhaps matches TRBD2 (5 bases). Germline CDR1 reads MDHEN; CDR2 reads SYDVKM. CDR3 length: 16 amino acids. Trimming removed 3 bases at V and 1 base at J, with 15 bases between. This CDR3 reads CASSFRPRTPQETQYF. CDR3 in DNA: TGTGCCAGCAGTTTCCGACCCCGGACTCCCCAAGAGACCCAGTACTTC. The full variable domain, in which reference TRBV28 and TRBJ2-5 provide the parts outside the CDR3, is DVKVTQSSRYLVKRTGEKVFLECVQDMDHENMFWYRQDPGLGLRLIYFSYDVKMKEKGDIPEGYSVSREKKERFSLILESASTNQTSMYLCASSFRPRTPQETQYFGPGTRLLVL.

The chain carries TRBV2 and TRBJ2-3; 9 bases agree with TRBD2. The CDR3 has 18 amino acids. Losses at the gene ends were 7 bases for V and 2 bases for J; bases not matched to a gene: 16. Germline V gene lookup returns CDR1 SNHLY and CDR2 FYNNEI. The CDR3 spells CASTSGAGGSILTDTQYF. The CDR3 nucleotides read TGTGCCAGCACCTCAGGAGCGGGAGGCTCCATCCTCACAGATACGCAGTATTTT.

The chain is built from TRBV18 and TRBJ2-2; 7 bases align to TRBD1. After removal of 9 bases from V and 0 bases from J, the junction contained 7 bases not matched to a gene. This CDR3 contains 15 residues. Looked up from germline, CDR1 is KGHSH and CDR2 is LQKENI. CDR3 sequence reads: CASHQDRANTGELFF. The CDR3 region has the DNA TGTGCCAGTCACCAAGACAGGGCGAACACCGGGGAGCTGTTTTTT.

V and J are TRBV7-8 and TRBJ2-1; TRBD2 aligns across 7 bases. Germline V lookup: CDR1 SGHVS, CDR2 FQNEAQ. J was trimmed by 5 bases and V by 2 bases; bases with no gene match: 6. This CDR3 has 15 amino acids. Here the CDR3 reads CASSLLAGENNEQFF. The DNA of the CDR3 is TGTGCCAGCAGCTTATTGGCGGGAGAGAACAATGAGCAGTTCTTC.

A single count supports this clone. The V gene is TRBV5-1, the J gene TRBJ2-3; D is unresolved. The CDR3 is 16 amino acids. Germline V gene sequence: CDR1 SGHRS, CDR2 YFSETQ. The V gene lost 0 bases and the J gene lost 1 base, with 12 bases spanning the gap. The CDR3 region has the DNA TGCGCCAGCAGCTTGGGTATCCTTTCCGGCACAGATACGCAGTATTTT. The encoded protein is CASSLGILSGTDTQYF.

The V gene is TRBV7-2, the J gene TRBJ1-5; a possible D gene is TRBD1 (6 bases). V was clipped by 6 bases and J by 3 bases, with 15 bases between them. The CDR3 loop spans 15 amino acids. Germline CDR1 and CDR2: SGHTA and FQGNSA. CDR3 DNA sequence: TGTGCCAGCAGGACCACAGGGAGTTACAATCAGCCCCAGCATTTT. Translated, it gives CASRTTGSYNQPQHF.

This sequence joins TRBV5-1 and TRBJ1-2; 7 bases line up with TRBD1. V trimming: 5 bases; J trimming: 6 bases; junction bases outside the gene matches: 7. This CDR3 comprises 13 residues. CDR1 is SGHRS and CDR2 is YFSETQ in the germline V gene. The CDR3 DNA follows: TGCGCCAGCAGGGGACAGACGTCGGATGGCTACACCTTC. This codes for CASRGQTSDGYTF.

CDR3 region: CASSWVVGGYGYTF. CDR3 in DNA: TGTGCCAGCAGCTGGGTAGTGGGAGGATATGGCTACACCTTC. The genes are TRBV5-6 and TRBJ1-2; D remains ambiguous. Germline-derived CDR1 and CDR2 are SGHDT and YYEEEE. CDR3 length: 14 amino acids. V shed 3 bases and J shed 5 bases, with 14 bases lying between them. The variable domain in full, with the rest retrieved from reference TRBV5-6 and TRBJ1-2, is DAGVTQSPTHLIKTRGQQVTLRCSPKSGHDTVSWYQQALGQGPQFIFQYYEEEERQRGNFPDRFSGHQFPNYSSELNVNALLLGDSALYLCASSWVVGGYGYTFGSGTRLTVV.

This clone was seen a handful of times. The rearrangement links TRBV28 to TRBJ1-1; possible D gene TRBD1, 5 bases. The CDR3 is 16 residues long. Germline V gives CDR1 MDHEN, CDR2 SYDVKM. Trimming left V 8 bases short and J 0 bases short, with 19 bases between. The CDR3, as DNA: TGTGCCAGCTTACCCGGGCAGACAGCGATGAACACTGAAGCTTTCTTT. Amino acids: CASLPGQTAMNTEAFF. The full variable domain, with the rest looked up from reference TRBV28 and TRBJ1-1, is DVKVTQSSRYLVKRTGEKVFLECVQDMDHENMFWYRQDPGLGLRLIYFSYDVKMKEKGDIPEGYSVSREKKERFSLILESASTNQTSMYLCASLPGQTAMNTEAFFGQGTRLTVV.

The J gene is TRBJ2-7, the V gene TRBV7-2; no reliable D call. Trimming shortened V by 2 bases and J by 0 bases, and 11 bases separated the two germline ends. The CDR3 is made up of 15 amino acids. CDR1 is SGHTA, CDR2 FQGNSA, per germline. Written as DNA, the CDR3 is TGTGCCAGCAGCTTAACCCTATCATACTCCTACGAGCAGTACTTC. Translated, it gives CASSLTLSYSYEQYF.

This sequence joins TRBV7-8 and TRBJ2-3; D is unresolved. Germline V CDR1 and CDR2: SGHVS, FQNEAQ. V lost 0 bases, J lost 5 bases, and 6 bases lay in between. CDR3 length: 13 amino acids. The chain's CDR3 is CASSLARVDTQYF. The CDR3 nucleotides read TGTGCCAGCAGCTTAGCGAGAGTAGATACGCAGTATTTT. The whole variable domain, filled in from reference TRBV7-8 and TRBJ2-3, reads GAGVSQSPRYKVAKRGQDVALRCDPISGHVSLFWYQQALGQGPEFLTYFQNEAQLDKSGLPSDRFFAERPEGSVSTLKIQRTQQEDSAVYLCASSLARVDTQYFGPGTRLTVL.

In DNA form, the CDR3 reads TGTGCCAGCAGCGTAGCTGGGACAGGGGAAGAGACCCAGTACTTC. Encoded protein: CASSVAGTGEETQYF. This sequence joins TRBV9 and TRBJ2-5; 10 bases line up with TRBD1. Per germline, CDR1 SGDLS and CDR2 YYNGEE. The J segment lost 3 bases and the V segment lost 0 bases, leaving 2 bases of the junction unmatched. The CDR3 is 15 amino acids.

The V and J genes are TRBV2 and TRBJ2-1, with 10 positions matching TRBD2. The CDR3 covers 17 residues. CDR1 is SNHLY, CDR2 FYNNEI, per germline. V shed 2 bases and J 5 bases; nucleotides not matched to a gene: 9. CDR3 in DNA: TGTGCCAGCAGTGAAACGGGGCTAGCGGGGGCAGACAATGAGCAGTTCTTC. This gives the protein CASSETGLAGADNEQFF.

This chain links TRBV9 with TRBJ2-2; 8 nucleotides agree with TRBD1. V dropped 3 bases and J dropped 6; count of bases not matched to a gene: 4. CDR1 SGDLS and CDR2 YYNGEE come from the germline V gene. This CDR3 has 14 amino acids. CDR3 DNA sequence: TGTGCCAGCAGCGGGACAGGGTTAGCCGGGGAGCTGTTTTTT. Its protein is CASSGTGLAGELFF.

This clone was seen a single time. This rearrangement joins TRBV6-5 to TRBJ1-2; the match to TRBD1 covers 8 bases. CDR1 and CDR2 from the germline V gene are MNHEY and SVGAGI. The CDR3 covers 14 residues. The V segment lost 4 bases and the J segment 2 bases; nucleotides outside the gene matches: 3. The CDR3 coding sequence is TGTGCCAGCAGTTCCCGGACAGGGAACTATGGCTACACCTTC. Encoded protein: CASSSRTGNYGYTF.

The rearrangement links TRBV5-4 to TRBJ1-2; TRBD1 aligns across 9 bases. This CDR3 comprises 16 residues. V gave up 0 bases and J gave up 6 bases; unmatched junction bases: 9. In germline, CDR1 is SGHNT, CDR2 YYREEE (reference sequence). The CDR3 DNA reads as TGTGCCAGCAGCTTGGCGAGAGGGGACAGGGTGAATGGCTACACCTTC. Protein sequence: CASSLARGDRVNGYTF.

The chain recombines TRBV11-2 with TRBJ2-2; D gene ambiguous. CDR1 and CDR2 from the germline V gene are SGHAT and FQNNGV. The CDR3 is made up of 12 amino acids. Trimming left V 5 bases short and J 8 bases short, with 9 bases between. CDR3 DNA: TGTGCCAGCAGCCAAAAAGCGGGGGAGCTGTTTTTT. This gives the protein CASSQKAGELFF.

The rearrangement uses TRBV5-1 and TRBJ2-5, with D possibly being TRBD2 (5 bases). The CDR3 has 14 amino acids. With 2 bases removed from V and 3 bases from J, the gap between germline ends came to 11 bases. The germline CDR1 and CDR2 sequences are SGHRS and YFSETQ. The CDR3: CASSLSPAEETQYF. CDR3 DNA: TGCGCCAGCAGCTTAAGCCCAGCGGAAGAGACCCAGTACTTC. Drawing the rest from reference TRBV5-1 and TRBJ2-5, the complete variable domain is KAGVTQTPRYLIKTRGQQVTLSCSPISGHRSVSWYQQTPGQGLQFLFEYFSETQRNKGNFPGRFSGRQFSNSRSEMNVSTLELGDSALYLCASSLSPAEETQYFGPGTRLLVL.

The chain combines TRBV5-1 with TRBJ2-1; TRBD1 is a possible D gene (5 bases). The CDR3 loop spans 15 amino acids. In germline, CDR1 is SGHRS, CDR2 YFSETQ. V lost 4 bases, J lost 0 bases, and 11 bases lay in between. CDR3 sequence reads: CASSPVGDSYNEQFF. The CDR3 DNA follows: TGCGCCAGCAGCCCCGTAGGGGACTCCTACAATGAGCAGTTCTTC. Drawing the rest from reference TRBV5-1 and TRBJ2-1, the complete variable domain is KAGVTQTPRYLIKTRGQQVTLSCSPISGHRSVSWYQQTPGQGLQFLFEYFSETQRNKGNFPGRFSGRQFSNSRSEMNVSTLELGDSALYLCASSPVGDSYNEQFFGPGTRLTVL.